This T cell receptor (beta chain) derives from a study of shared clonotypes between healthy human individuals. Study observations and caveats: When naive CD4 clonotypes were compared across several donors, approximately 5% were shared. Apart from blood, nothing was sampled; tissue repertoires likely differ.

TCRdb's table, derived via immunoSEQ multiplex PCR, lists solely in-frame clones and lacks some. The sample yields about 1.1 million clones, approximately 80% seen once. The V gene lost 9 bases and the J gene lost 1 base, with 15 bases spanning the gap. CDR1 MDHEN and CDR2 SYDVKM come from the germline V gene. The CDR3 runs 15 residues. Points on this clone: Its antigen is unknown.

The sequence was obtained from a young man in good health. Some clones in this sample may be carry-over from other donors' samples. The material sequenced was memory CD4+ T cells from PBMCs. As to subset: CD45RA-negative fraction. The chain couples TRBV28 to TRBJ2-2; D is perhaps TRBD1 or TRBD2 (7 bases each). The CDR3 region has the DNA TGTGCCAGGGGGGGGACAGATCGGAACACCGGGGAGCTGTTTTTT. Translation: CARGGTDRNTGELFF.